The T cell receptor beta chain described here comes from a study of T cell responses to AZD1222 COVID-19 vaccine (dated by TCRdb to about 2021). With regard to the full study: Because spike-specific TCR depth and breadth did not differ between the two schedules, AZD1222 recipients who got a second dose at roughly 4 weeks were pooled with those who got a second dose at roughly 12 weeks. Trial participants were enrolled by age into 18-55, 56-69 and 70-plus year subgroups, with about 150, 28 and 57 TCR-sequenced participants respectively. A total of 233 trial participants underwent TCR sequencing, of whom 207 had received two doses of AZD1222 and roughly 26 had received two doses of the MenACWY control vaccine. The paper's findings and limits, for the study overall: The 56-69-year group was small, and its depth increase did not reach significance, likely because of low power. A significant rise in spike-specific TCR breadth and depth was observed after two AZD1222 doses relative to day 0 and relative to MenACWY recipients. The whole spike protein was spanned by vaccine-associated CD4 TCRs, and dominant responses were seen in regions 160-218 and 743-854. Nearly half of unique spike-specific TCRs reportedly recognized epitopes outside regions mutated in the B.1.351 and B.1.1.7 variants. Because no day 14 peak-response samples were available, the repertoires could be characterized only after the peak T cell response. Conclusions about previously exposed vaccinees were limited because only a handful of AZD1222 recipients were SARS-CoV-2 seropositive at baseline. Most participants were white British and females outnumbered males, and the authors suggested that clonal diversity may have been underestimated.

CDR1 and CDR2, per the germline V gene, are MGHRA and YSYEKL. The CDR3 contains 16 residues, cysteine and phenylalanine counted. The entry retains the CDR3 DNA only, 48 bases that are in frame from base 1. The V end gives up 4 bases and the J end 3 bases, leaving 9 bases in the junction not matched to a gene. Turning to this clone: Its antigen is unknown. No per-base quality is available; no much larger clone lies one base away.

The time point label of this sample denotes: baseline before first vaccination. Vaccinee samples came from UK trials COV001 and COV002, including a single-blind randomized controlled phase 2/3 trial of AZD1222 (ChAdOx1 nCoV-19) in healthy adults. For TCRbeta chain sequencing, PBMC samples from trial participants were taken at day 0 and at day 28 after the second dose. The CDR3 regions of human TCRbeta chains were subjected to immunosequencing. In the original analysis: TCRs in the repertoires were matched against a reference library of SARS-CoV-2-specific TCRs that had been generated with the MIRA antigen-specificity platform. Breadth was defined as the fraction of unique TCRs that were SARS-CoV-2-associated, and depth was defined as the fraction of total T cells that were SARS-CoV-2-associated. Using the MIRA data, each spike-specific TCR was assigned both to the spike region to which the TCR was reactive and to a CD4 or CD8 class. Log10-transformed breadth and depth values were compared by one-way ANOVA with Sidak's multiple comparisons tests. As stored in TCRdb, this immuneACCESS dataset retains in-frame rearrangements with V and J assigned. A fraction of the clones does not appear; measured against another copy, unresolved V genes explain less than half of the discrepancy, and the remainder lacks a known reason. V and J calls and clone size are copied from that table; D and trimming were computed from the DNA. The sample table contains 120,000 or so clones; only one count was recorded for around 87% of them. Of the sample, under 11% falls within the top ten clones.

The sample was peripheral blood, taken on day 0 of AZD1222 vaccination. This TCR derives from an adult in good health. The V and J genes are TRBV4-1 and TRBJ2-3; TRBD2 matches 8 bases in the middle. This receptor has the CDR3 CASSPSGVAGTDTQYF. The DNA sequence is given as TGCGCCAGCAGCCCCTCGGGGGTAGCGGGAACAGATACGCAGTATTTT.